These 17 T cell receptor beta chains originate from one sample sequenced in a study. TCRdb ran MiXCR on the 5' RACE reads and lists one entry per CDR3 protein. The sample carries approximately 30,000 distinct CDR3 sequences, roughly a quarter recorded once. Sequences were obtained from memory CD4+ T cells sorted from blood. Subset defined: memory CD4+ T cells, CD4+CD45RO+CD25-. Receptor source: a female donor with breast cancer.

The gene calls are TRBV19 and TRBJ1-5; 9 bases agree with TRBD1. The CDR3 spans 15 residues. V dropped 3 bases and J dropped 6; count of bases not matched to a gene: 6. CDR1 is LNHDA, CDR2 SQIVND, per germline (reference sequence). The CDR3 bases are TGTGCCAGTAGTATCCGGGACAGGGTCGTTCAGCCCCAGCATTTT. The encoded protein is CASSIRDRVVQPQHF.

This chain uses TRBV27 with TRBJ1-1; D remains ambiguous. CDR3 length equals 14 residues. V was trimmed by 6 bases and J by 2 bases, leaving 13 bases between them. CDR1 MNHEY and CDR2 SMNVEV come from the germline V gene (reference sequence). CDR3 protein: CASRSSGENTEAFF. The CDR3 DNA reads TGTGCCAGCAGATCTAGTGGAGAAAACACTGAAGCTTTCTTT.

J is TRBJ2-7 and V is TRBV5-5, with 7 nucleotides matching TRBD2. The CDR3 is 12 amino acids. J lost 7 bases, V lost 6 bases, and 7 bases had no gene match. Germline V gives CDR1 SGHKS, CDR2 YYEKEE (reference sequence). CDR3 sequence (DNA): TGTGCCAGCAAGTGGGGGGGAACGGAGCAGTACTTC. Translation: CASKWGGTEQYF.

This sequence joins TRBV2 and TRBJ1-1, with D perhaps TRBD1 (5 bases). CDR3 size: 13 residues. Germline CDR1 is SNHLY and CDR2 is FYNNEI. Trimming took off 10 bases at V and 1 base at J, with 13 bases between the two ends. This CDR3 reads CANRGQPNTEAFF. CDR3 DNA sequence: TGTGCCAACCGGGGCCAACCGAACACTGAAGCTTTCTTT.

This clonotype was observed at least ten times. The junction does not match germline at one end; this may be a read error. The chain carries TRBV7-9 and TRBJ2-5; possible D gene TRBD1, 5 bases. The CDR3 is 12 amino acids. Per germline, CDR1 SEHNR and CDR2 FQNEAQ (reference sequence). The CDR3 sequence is CASSLTQGDPDF. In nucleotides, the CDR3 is TGTGCCAGCAGCTTAACTCAGGGTGACCCGGACTTC.

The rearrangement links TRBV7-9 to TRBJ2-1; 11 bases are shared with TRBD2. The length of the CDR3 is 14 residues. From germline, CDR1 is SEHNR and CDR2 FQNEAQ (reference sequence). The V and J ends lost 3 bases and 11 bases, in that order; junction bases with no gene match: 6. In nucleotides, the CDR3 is TGTGCCAGCAGCTTGGATAGCGGGGGGGCTAAGCAGTTCTTC. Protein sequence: CASSLDSGGAKQFF. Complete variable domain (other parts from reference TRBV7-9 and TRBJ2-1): DTGVSQNPRHKITKRGQNVTFRCDPISEHNRLYWYRQTLGQGPEFLTYFQNEAQLEKSRLLSDRFSAERPKGSFSTLEIQRTEQGDSAMYLCASSLDSGGAKQFFGPGTRLTVL.

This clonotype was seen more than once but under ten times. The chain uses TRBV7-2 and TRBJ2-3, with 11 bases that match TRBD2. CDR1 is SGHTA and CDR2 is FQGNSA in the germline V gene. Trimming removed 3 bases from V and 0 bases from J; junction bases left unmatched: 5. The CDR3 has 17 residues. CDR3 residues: CASSFPTSGASTDTQYF. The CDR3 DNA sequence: TGTGCCAGCAGCTTCCCGACTAGCGGGGCTAGCACAGATACGCAGTATTTT. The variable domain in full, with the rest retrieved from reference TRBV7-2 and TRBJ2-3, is GAGVSQSPSNKVTEKGKDVELRCDPISGHTALYWYRQSLGQGLEFLIYFQGNSAPDKSGLPSDRFSAERTGGSVSTLTIQRTQQEDSAVYLCASSFPTSGASTDTQYFGPGTRLTVL.

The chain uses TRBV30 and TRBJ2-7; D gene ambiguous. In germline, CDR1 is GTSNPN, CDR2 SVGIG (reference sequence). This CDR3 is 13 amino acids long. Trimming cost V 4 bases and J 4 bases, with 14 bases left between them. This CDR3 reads CAWTQAGFYEQYF. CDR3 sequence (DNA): TGTGCCTGGACCCAGGCCGGGTTTTACGAGCAGTACTTC.

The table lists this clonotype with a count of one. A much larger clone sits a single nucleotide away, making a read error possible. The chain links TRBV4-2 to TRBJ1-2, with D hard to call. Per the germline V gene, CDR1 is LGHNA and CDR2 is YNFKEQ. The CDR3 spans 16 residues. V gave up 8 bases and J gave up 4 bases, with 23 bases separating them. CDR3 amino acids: CASGPYGWERSYGYTF. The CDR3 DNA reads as TGTGCCAGCGGCCCCTATGGGTGGGAACGATCCTATGGCTACACCTTC.

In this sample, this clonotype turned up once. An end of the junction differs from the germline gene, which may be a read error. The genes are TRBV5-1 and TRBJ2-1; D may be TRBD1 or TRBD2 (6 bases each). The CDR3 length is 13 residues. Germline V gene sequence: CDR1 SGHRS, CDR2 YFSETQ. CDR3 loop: CASSAGTTNEQLF. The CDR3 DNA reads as TGCGCCAGCAGCGCGGGGACAACCAATGAGCAGCTCTTC.

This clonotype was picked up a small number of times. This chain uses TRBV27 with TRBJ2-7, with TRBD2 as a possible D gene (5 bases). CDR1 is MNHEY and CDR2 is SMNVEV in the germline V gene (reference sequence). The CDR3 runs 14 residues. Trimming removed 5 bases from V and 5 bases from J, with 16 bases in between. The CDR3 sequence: CASSPKLVEDEQYF. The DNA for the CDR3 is TGTGCCAGCAGTCCTAAATTGGTGGAGGACGAGCAGTACTTC.

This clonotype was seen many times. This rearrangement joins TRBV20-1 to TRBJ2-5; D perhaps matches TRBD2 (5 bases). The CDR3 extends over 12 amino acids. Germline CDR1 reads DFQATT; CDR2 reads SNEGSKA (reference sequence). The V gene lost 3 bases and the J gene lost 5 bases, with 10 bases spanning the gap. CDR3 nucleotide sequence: TGCAGTGCTAGTCTTAGCGAGGAGACCCAGTACTTC. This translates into CSASLSEETQYF.

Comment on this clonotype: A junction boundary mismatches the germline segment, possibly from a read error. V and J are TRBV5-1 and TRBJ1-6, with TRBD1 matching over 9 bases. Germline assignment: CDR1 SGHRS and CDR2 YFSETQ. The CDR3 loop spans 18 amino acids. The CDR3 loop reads CASSLEGQGFTYNTPLHF. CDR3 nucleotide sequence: TGCGCCAGCAGCTTGGAGGGACAGGGATTCACCTATAATACACCCCTCCACTTT.

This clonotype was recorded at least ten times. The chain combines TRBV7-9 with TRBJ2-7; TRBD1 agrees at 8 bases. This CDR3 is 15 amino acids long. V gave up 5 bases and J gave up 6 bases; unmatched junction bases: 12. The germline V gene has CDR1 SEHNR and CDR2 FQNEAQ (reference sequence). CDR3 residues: CASSPVGQGFFEQYF. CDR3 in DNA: TGTGCCAGCAGCCCCGTAGGACAGGGCTTTTTCGAGCAGTACTTC.

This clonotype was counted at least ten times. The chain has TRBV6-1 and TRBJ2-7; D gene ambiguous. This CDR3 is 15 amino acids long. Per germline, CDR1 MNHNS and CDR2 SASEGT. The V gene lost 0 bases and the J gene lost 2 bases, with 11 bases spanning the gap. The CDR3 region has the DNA TGTGCCAGCAGTGAAGCTCGGGCTGACACCTACGAGCAGTACTTC. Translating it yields CASSEARADTYEQYF.

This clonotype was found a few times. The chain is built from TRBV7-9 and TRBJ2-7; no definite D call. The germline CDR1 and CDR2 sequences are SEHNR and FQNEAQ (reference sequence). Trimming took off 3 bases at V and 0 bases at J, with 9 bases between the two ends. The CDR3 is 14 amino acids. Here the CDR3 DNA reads TGTGCCAGCAGCTTTACCGCCAGCTCCTACGAGCAGTACTTC. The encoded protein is CASSFTASSYEQYF.

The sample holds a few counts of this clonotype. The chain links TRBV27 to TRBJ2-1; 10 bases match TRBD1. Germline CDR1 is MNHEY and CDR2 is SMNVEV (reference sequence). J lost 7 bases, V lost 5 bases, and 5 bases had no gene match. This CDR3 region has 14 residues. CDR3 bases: TGTGCCAGCAGTCACGGACAGGGGGGAAATGAGCAGTTCTTC. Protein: CASSHGQGGNEQFF.